Included here is one T cell receptor beta chain sequence, with context. Its target is unknown. MiXCR, applied by TCRdb to the reads, yields one record per CDR3 protein. The profile covers 830,000 or so distinct CDR3 sequences, with approximately 32% appearing a single time and roughly 12% taken by the ten largest. These data originate in a study of T cell repertoires in cytomegalovirus infection. Study conclusions and caveats: Cumulative frequency (of public TCR beta family members) identified carriers of CMV plus the relevant HLA.

The J segment lost 5 bases and the V segment lost 5 bases, leaving 8 bases of the junction unmatched. Germline CDR1 MNHEY, CDR2 SMNVEV (reference sequence). The CDR3 length is 15 residues. The chain is built from TRBV27 and TRBJ1-5; 8 nucleotides match TRBD1. Here the sequenced sample was cultured CD8+ T cells from PBMCs, taken from culture after CMV antigen stimulation. The source of this sequence is a human donor in good health (CMV status not recorded). Some clones in this sample may be carry-over from other donors' samples. Here the CDR3 reads CASSPWTGRDQPQHF. The CDR3 DNA sequence: TGTGCCAGCAGTCCCTGGACAGGGAGGGATCAGCCCCAGCATTTT.